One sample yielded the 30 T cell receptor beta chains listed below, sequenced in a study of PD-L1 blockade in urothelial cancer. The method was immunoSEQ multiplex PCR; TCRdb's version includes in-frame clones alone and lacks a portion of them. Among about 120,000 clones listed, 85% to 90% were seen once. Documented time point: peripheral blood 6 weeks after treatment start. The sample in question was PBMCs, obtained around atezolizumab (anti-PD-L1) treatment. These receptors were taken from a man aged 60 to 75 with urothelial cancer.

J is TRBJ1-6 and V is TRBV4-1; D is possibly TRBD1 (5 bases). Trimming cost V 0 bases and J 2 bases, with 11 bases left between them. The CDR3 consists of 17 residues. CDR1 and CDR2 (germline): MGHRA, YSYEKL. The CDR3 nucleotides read TGCGCCAGCAGCCAAGATTTTACGGGGGCCTATAATTCACCCCTCCACTTT. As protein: CASSQDFTGAYNSPLHF.

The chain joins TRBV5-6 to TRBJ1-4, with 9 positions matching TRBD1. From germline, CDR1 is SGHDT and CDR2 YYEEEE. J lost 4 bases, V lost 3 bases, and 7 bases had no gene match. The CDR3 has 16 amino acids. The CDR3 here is CASSSATGGINEKLFF. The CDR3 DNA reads TGTGCCAGCAGCTCTGCGACAGGGGGAATTAATGAAAAACTGTTTTTT. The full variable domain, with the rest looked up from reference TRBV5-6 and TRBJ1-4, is DAGVTQSPTHLIKTRGQQVTLRCSPKSGHDTVSWYQQALGQGPQFIFQYYEEEERQRGNFPDRFSGHQFPNYSSELNVNALLLGDSALYLCASSSATGGINEKLFFGSGTQLSVL.

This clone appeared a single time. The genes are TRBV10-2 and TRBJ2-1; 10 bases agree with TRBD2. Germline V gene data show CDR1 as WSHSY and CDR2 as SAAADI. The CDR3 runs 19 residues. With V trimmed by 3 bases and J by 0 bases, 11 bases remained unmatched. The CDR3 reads CASSDTSGNMFGSYNEQFF. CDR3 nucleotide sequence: TGCGCCAGCAGTGACACTAGCGGGAATATGTTTGGCTCCTACAATGAGCAGTTCTTC.

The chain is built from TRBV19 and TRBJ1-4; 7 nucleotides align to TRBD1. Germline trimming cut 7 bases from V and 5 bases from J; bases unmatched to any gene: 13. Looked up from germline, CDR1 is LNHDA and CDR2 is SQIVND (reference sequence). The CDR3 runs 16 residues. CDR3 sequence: CASTARLGQLNEKLFF. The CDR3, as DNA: TGTGCCAGTACCGCAAGGTTGGGACAGCTAAATGAAAAACTGTTTTTT.

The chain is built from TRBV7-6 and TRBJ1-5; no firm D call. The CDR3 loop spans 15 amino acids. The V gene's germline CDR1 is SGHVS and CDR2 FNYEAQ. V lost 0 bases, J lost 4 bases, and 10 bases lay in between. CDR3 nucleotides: TGTGCCAGCAGCTTAGCCCCAGGAGGTAATCAGCCCCAGCATTTT. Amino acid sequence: CASSLAPGGNQPQHF.

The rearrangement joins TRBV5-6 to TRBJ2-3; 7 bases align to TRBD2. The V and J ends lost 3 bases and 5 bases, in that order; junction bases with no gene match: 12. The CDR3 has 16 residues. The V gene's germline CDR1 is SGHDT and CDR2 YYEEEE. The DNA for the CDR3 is TGTGCCAGCAGCTCGTTAGCGGGTCCTTTCGTAGATACGCAGTATTTT. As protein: CASSSLAGPFVDTQYF. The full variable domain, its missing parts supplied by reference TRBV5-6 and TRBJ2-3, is DAGVTQSPTHLIKTRGQQVTLRCSPKSGHDTVSWYQQALGQGPQFIFQYYEEEERQRGNFPDRFSGHQFPNYSSELNVNALLLGDSALYLCASSSLAGPFVDTQYFGPGTRLTVL.

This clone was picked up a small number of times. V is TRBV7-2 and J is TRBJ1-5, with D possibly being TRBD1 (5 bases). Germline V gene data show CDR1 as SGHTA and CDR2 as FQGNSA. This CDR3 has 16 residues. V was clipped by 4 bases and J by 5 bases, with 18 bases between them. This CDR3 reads CASSSKVGHSHQPQHF. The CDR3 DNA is TGTGCCAGCAGCTCGAAGGTCGGACACTCTCATCAGCCCCAGCATTTT.

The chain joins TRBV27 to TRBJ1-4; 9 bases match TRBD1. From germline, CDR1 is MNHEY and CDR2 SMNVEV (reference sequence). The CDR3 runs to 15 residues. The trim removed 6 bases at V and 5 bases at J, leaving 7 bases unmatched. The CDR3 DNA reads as TGTGCCAGCAGCCTCGGAGGACAGGGGAATGAAAAACTGTTTTTT. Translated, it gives CASSLGGQGNEKLFF.

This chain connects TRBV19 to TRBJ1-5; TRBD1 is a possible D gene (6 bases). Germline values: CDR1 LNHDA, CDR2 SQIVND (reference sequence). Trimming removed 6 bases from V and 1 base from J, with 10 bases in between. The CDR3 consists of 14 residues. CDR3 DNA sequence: TGTGCCAGTAGCCAAACAGGGAGCAATCAGCCCCAGCATTTT. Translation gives CASSQTGSNQPQHF.

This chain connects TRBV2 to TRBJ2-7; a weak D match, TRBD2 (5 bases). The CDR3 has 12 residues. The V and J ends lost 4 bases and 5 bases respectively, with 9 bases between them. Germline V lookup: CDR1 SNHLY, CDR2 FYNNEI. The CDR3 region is CASSVMRDEQYF. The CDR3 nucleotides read TGTGCCAGCAGTGTTATGAGGGACGAGCAGTACTTC.

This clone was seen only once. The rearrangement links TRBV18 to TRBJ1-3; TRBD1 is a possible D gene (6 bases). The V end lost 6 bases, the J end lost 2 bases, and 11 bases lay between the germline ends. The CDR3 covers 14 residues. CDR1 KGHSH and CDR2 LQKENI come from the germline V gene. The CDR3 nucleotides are TGTGCCAGCTCGGCCCAGGGGCCTGGAAACACCATATATTTT. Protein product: CASSAQGPGNTIYF.

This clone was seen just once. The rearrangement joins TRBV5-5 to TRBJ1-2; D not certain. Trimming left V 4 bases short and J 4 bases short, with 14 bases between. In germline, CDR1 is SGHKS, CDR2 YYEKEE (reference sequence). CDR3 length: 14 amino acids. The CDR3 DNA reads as TGTGCCAGCAGCCCACGGAGTGGTGGCTATGGCTACACCTTC. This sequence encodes CASSPRSGGYGYTF.

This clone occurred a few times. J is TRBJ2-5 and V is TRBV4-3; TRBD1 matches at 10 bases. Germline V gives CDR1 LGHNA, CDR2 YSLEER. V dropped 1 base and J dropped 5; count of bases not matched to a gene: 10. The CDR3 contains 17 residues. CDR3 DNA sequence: TGCGCCAGCAGCCAAGTTTTTAGGACAGGGGGTTGGGAGACCCAGTACTTC. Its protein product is CASSQVFRTGGWETQYF.

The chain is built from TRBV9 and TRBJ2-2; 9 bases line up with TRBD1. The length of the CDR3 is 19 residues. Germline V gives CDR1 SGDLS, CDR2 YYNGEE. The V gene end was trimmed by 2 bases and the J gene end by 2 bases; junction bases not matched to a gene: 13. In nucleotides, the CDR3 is TGTGCCAGCAGCGTGGCCCGGGACAGGGTCGACCAAAACACCGGGGAGCTGTTTTTT. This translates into CASSVARDRVDQNTGELFF.

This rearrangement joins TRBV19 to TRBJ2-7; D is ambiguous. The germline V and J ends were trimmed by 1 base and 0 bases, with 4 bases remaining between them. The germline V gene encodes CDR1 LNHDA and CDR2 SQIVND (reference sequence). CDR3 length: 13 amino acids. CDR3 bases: TGTGCCAGTAGTATAGCCATCTCCTACGAGCAGTACTTC. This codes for CASSIAISYEQYF. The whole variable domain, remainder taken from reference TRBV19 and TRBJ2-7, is DGGITQSPKYLFRKEGQNVTLSCEQNLNHDAMYWYRQDPGQGLRLIYYSQIVNDFQKGDIAEGYSVSREKKESFPLTVTSAQKNPTAFYLCASSIAISYEQYFGPGTRLTVT.

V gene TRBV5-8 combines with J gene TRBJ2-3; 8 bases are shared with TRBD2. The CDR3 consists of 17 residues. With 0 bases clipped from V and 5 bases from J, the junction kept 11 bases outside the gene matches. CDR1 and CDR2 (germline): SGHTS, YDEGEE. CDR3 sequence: CASSLDGGDFRGDTQYF. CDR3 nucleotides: TGTGCCAGCAGCTTGGACGGGGGGGACTTCCGAGGAGATACGCAGTATTTT.

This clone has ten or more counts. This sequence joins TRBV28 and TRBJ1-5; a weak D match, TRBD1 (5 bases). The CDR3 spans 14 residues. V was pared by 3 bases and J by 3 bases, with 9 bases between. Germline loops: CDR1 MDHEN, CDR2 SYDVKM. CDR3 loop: CASSFSGNNQPQHF. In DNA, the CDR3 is TGTGCCAGCAGTTTCTCAGGGAACAATCAGCCCCAGCATTTT.

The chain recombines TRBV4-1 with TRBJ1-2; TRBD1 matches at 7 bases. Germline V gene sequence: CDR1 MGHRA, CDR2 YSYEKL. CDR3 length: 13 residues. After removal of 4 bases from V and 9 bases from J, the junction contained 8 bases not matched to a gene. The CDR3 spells CASSLLRGGSYTF. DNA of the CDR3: TGCGCCAGCAGCCTTTTACGAGGGGGCAGCTACACCTTC.

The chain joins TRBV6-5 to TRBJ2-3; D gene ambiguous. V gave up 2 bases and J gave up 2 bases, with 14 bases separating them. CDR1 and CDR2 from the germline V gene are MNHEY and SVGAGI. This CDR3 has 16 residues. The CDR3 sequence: CASSYDFDTNTDTQYF. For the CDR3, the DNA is TGTGCCAGCAGTTACGACTTCGATACCAACACAGATACGCAGTATTTT.

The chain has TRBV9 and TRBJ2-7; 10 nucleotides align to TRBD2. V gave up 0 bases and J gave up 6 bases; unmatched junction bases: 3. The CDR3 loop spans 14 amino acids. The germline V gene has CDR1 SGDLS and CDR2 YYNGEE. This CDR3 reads CASSVDPSGSEQYF. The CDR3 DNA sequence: TGTGCCAGCAGCGTAGATCCTAGCGGGAGCGAGCAGTACTTC.

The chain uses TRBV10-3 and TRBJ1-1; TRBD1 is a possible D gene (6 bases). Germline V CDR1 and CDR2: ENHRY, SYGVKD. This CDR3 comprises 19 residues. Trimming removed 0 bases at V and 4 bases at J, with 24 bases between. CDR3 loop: CAISESNPKTLPRGTEAFF. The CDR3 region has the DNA TGTGCCATCAGTGAGTCGAACCCAAAGACACTACCCAGGGGCACTGAAGCTTTCTTT.

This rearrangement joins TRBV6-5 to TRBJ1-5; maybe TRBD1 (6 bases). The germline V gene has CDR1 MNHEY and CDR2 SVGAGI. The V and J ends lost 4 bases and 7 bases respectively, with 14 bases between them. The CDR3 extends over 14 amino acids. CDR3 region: CASSSIGGAQPQHF. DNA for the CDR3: TGTGCCAGCAGTTCAATAGGGGGAGCACAGCCCCAGCATTTT.

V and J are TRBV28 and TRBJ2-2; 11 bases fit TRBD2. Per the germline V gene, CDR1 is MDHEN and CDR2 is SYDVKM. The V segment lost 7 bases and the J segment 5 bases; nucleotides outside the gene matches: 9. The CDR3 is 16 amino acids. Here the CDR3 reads CASKVAGGPGTGELFF. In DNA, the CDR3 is TGTGCCAGCAAAGTAGCGGGGGGGCCCGGGACCGGGGAGCTGTTTTTT.

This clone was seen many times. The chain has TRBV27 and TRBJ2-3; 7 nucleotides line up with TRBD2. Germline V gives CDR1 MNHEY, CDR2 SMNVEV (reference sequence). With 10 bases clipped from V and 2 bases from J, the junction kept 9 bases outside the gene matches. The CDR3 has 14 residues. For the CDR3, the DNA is TGTGCCACCATAGCGGGTGAAAACACAGATACGCAGTATTTT. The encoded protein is CATIAGENTDTQYF.

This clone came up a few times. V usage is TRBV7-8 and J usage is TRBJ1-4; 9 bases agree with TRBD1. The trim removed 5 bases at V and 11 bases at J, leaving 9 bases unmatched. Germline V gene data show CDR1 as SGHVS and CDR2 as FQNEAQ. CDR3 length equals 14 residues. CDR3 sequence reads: CASSPGQGLWKLFF. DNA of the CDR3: TGTGCCAGCAGCCCGGGACAGGGATTGTGGAAACTGTTTTTT. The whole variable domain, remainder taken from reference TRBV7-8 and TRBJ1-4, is GAGVSQSPRYKVAKRGQDVALRCDPISGHVSLFWYQQALGQGPEFLTYFQNEAQLDKSGLPSDRFFAERPEGSVSTLKIQRTQQEDSAVYLCASSPGQGLWKLFFGSGTQLSVL.

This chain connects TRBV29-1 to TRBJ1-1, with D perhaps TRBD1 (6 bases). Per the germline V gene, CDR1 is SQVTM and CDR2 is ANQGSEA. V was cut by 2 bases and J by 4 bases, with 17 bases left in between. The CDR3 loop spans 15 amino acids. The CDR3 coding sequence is TGCAGCGTTGAAAAGGGGTCAGGGGAGGGCACTGAAGCTTTCTTT. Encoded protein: CSVEKGSGEGTEAFF.

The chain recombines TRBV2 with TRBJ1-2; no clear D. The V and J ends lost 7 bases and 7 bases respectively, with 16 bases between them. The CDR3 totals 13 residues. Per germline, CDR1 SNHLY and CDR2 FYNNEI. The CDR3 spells CASTLKDGLGYTF. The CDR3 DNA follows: TGTGCCAGCACCCTCAAAGACGGACTTGGCTACACCTTC.

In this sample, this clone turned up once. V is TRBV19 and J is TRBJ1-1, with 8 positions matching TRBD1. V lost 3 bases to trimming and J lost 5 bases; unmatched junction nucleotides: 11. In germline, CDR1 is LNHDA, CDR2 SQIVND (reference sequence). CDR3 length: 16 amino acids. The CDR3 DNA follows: TGTGCCAGTAGTATTAGGAACAGGGGGTTCGTAACTGAAGCTTTCTTT. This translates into CASSIRNRGFVTEAFF.

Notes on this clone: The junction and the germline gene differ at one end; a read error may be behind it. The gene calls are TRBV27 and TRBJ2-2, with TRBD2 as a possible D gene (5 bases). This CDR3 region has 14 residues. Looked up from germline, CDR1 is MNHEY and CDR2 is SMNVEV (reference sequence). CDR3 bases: TGTGCCAGCAGCGGTAGCCGGAACACCGGGGAGCTGCTTTTT. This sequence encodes CASSGSRNTGELLF.

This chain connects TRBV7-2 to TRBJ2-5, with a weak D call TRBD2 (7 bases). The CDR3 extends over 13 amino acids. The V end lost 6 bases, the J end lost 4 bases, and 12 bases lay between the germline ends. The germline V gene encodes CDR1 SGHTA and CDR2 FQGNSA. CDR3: CASRAGAGETQYF. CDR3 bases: TGTGCCAGCAGGGCGGGGGCGGGAGAGACCCAGTACTTC.